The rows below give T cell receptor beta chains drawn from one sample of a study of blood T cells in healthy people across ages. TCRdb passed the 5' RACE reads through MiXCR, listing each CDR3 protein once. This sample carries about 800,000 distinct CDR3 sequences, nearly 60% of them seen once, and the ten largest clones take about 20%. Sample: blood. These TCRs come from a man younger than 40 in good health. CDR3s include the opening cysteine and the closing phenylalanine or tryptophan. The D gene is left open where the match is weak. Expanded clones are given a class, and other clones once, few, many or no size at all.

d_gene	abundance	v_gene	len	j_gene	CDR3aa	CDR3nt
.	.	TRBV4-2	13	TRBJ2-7	CASSQVGWYEQYF	TGTGCCAGCAGCCAAGTGGGTTGGTACGAGCAGTACTTC
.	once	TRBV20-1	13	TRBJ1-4	CSARAGGQEKLFF	TGCAGTGCTAGAGCTGGGGGGCAAGAAAAACTGTTTTTT
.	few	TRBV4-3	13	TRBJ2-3	CASSPLLADTQYF	TGCGCCAGCAGCCCCTTGCTTGCGGATACGCAGTATTTT
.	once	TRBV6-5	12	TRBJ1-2	CASGIGGHGYTF	TGTGCCAGCGGAATAGGGGGTCATGGCTACACCTTC
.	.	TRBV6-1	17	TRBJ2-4	CASSQLLNRVAKNIQYF	TGTGCCAGCAGTCAATTATTGAACAGGGTGGCCAAAAACATTCAGTACTTC
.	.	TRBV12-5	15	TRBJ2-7	CASGLAPGVAYEQYF	TGTGCTAGTGGTTTAGCCCCAGGGGTGGCCTACGAGCAGTACTTC
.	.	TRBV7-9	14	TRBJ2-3	CASSLEFGADTQYF	TGTGCCAGCAGCTTAGAATTTGGGGCAGATACGCAGTATTTT
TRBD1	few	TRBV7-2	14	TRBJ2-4	CASRGTGASNIQYF	TGTGCCAGCAGGGGGACAGGGGCTTCGAACATTCAGTACTTC
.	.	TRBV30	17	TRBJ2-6	CAWSVGVHGAGANVLTF	TGTGCCTGGAGTGTAGGCGTCCATGGGGCTGGGGCCAACGTCCTGACTTTC
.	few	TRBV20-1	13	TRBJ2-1	CSAPGRSYNEQFF	TGCAGTGCTCCGGGCCGATCCTACAATGAGCAGTTCTTC
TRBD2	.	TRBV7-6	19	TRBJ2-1	CPSSLVGSGGQSSYNEQFF	TGTCCCAGCAGCTTAGTCGGTAGCGGGGGCCAGAGCTCCTACAATGAGCAGTTCTTC
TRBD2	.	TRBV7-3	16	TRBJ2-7	CASSLTGGSAYNEQYF	TGTGCCAGCAGCTTAACGGGAGGGAGCGCCTACAATGAGCAGTACTTC
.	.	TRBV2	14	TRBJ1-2	CASPKLLGNYGYTF	TGTGCCAGCCCTAAACTCCTGGGGAACTATGGCTACACCTTC
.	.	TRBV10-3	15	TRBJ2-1	CAISDRGPLHNEQFF	TGTGCCATCAGTGACAGGGGCCCCCTACACAATGAGCAGTTCTTC
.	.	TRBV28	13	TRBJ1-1	CASSLSLSDEAFF	TGTGCCAGCAGTTTATCTCTCTCCGATGAAGCTTTCTTT
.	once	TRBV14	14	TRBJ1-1	CASSQGGWNTEAFF	TGTGCCAGCAGCCAAGGGGGGTGGAACACTGAAGCTTTCTTT
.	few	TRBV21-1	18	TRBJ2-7	CASSFCGQGAANSYEQYF	TGTGCCAGCAGCTTCTGCGGACAGGGTGCCGCTAACTCCTACGAGCAGTACTTC
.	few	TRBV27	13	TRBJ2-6	CASGLSGANVLTF	TGTGCCAGTGGACTCTCTGGGGCCAACGTCCTGACTTTC
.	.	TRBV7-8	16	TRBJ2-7	CASSSPYRAAYYEQYF	TGTGCCAGCAGCTCACCCTATAGGGCCGCCTACTACGAGCAGTACTTC
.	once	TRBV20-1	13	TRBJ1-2	CSARDRYPYGYTF	TGCAGTGCTAGAGATCGCTATCCATATGGCTACACCTTC
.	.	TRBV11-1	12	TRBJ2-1	CASSLEQETQFF	TGTGCCAGCAGCTTAGAGCAAGAGACCCAGTTCTTC
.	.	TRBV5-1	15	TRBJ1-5	CASSLGTEQNQPQHF	TGCGCCAGCAGCTTGGGGACAGAACAGAATCAGCCCCAGCATTTT
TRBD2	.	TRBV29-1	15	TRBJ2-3	CSLRTSGGSEDTQYF	TGCAGCCTACGGACTAGCGGGGGGTCAGAAGATACGCAGTATTTT
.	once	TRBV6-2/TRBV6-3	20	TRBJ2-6	CASSHGPGASLRSGANVLTF	TGTGCCAGCAGCCATGGGCCGGGGGCATCGCTTCGCTCTGGGGCCAACGTCCTGACTTTC
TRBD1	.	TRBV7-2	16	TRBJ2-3	CASSFPWGTGVDTQYF	TGTGCCAGCAGCTTTCCGTGGGGGACAGGGGTTGATACGCAGTATTTT
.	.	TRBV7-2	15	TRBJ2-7	CASSPNSDSLYEQYF	TGTGCCAGCAGCCCTAACTCCGACAGTCTCTACGAGCAGTACTTC
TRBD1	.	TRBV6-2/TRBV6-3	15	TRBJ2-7	CASRPGQGNFYEQYF	TGTGCCAGCAGACCTGGACAGGGGAACTTCTACGAGCAGTACTTC
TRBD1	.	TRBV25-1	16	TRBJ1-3	CASSEYMNRGKNTIYF	TGTGCCAGCAGTGAATATATGAACAGGGGAAAGAACACCATATATTTT
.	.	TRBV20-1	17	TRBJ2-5	CSATRRSSSLLQETQYF	TGCAGTGCTACTCGCCGTAGTAGCAGCCTCCTCCAAGAGACCCAGTACTTC
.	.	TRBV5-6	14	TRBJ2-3	CASSSGQVADTQYF	TGTGCCAGCAGCTCTGGACAAGTCGCAGATACGCAGTATTTT
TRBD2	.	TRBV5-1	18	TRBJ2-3	CASSLRTSGSSSTDTQYF	TGCGCCAGCAGCTTGAGGACTAGCGGGAGTTCTAGCACAGATACGCAGTATTTT
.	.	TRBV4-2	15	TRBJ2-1	CASSQDGLALDEQFF	TGTGCCAGCAGCCAAGATGGGCTAGCTCTCGATGAGCAGTTCTTC
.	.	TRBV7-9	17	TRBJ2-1	CASSPRVTGTTYNEQFF	TGTGCCAGCAGTCCCCGGGTGACGGGAACCACATACAATGAGCAGTTCTTC
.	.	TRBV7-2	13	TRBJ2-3	CASSSVRTDTQYF	TGTGCCAGCAGCTCAGTCCGCACAGATACGCAGTATTTT
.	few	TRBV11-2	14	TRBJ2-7	CASSLDLGNYEQYF	TGTGCCAGCAGCTTAGATCTAGGGAACTACGAGCAGTACTTC